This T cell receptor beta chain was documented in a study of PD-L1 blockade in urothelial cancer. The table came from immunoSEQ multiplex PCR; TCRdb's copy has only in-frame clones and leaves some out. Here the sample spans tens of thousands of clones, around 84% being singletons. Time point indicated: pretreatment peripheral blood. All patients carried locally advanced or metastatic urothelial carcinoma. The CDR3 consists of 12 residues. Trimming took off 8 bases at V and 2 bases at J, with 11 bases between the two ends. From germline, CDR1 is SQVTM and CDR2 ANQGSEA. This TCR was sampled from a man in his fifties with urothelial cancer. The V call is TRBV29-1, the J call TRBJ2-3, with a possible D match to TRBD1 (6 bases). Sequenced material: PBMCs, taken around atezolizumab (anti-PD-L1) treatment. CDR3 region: CSSGALTDTQYF. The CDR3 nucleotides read TGCAGCTCAGGGGCTCTCACAGATACGCAGTATTTT.